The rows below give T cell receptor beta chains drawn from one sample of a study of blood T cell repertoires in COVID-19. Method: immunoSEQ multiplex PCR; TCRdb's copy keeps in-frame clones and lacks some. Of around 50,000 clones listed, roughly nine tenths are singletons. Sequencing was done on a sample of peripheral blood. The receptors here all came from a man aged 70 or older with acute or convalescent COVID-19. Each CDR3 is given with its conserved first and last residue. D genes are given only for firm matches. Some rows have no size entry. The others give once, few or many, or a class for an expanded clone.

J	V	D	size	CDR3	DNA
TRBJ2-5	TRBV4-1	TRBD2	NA	CASSHIAGKGVETQYF	TGCGCCAGCAGCCATATAGCGGGGAAGGGAGTGGAGACCCAGTACTTC
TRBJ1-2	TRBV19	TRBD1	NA	CASLPGQGNYGYTF	TGTGCCAGCCTACCGGGACAGGGGAACTATGGCTACACCTTC
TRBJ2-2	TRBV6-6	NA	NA	CASSYLPRSGELFF	TGTGCCAGCAGTTACCTCCCGAGATCCGGGGAGCTGTTTTTT
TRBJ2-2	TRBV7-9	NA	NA	CASSRNTGELFF	TGTGCCAGCAGCCGTAACACCGGGGAGCTGTTTTTT
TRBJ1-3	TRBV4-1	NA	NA	CASSQRGLSGNTIYF	TGCGCCAGCAGCCAAAGGGGCCTCTCTGGAAACACCATATATTTT
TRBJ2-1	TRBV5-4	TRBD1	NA	CASSPGQGGNEQFF	TGTGCCAGCAGCCCGGGACAGGGGGGCAATGAGCAGTTCTTC
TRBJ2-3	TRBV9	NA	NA	CASSPSWASTFTDTQYF	TGTGCCAGCAGCCCCTCGTGGGCTAGCACTTTCACAGATACGCAGTATTTT
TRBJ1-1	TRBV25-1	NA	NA	CASTGQLMNTEAFF	TGTGCCAGCACCGGACAGCTTATGAACACTGAAGCTTTCTTT
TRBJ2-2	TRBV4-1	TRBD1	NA	CASARTGGTGELFF	TGCGCCAGCGCAAGGACAGGGGGGACCGGGGAGCTGTTTTTT
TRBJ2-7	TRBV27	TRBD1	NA	CASSLSGQGVYEQYF	TGTGCCAGCAGTTTATCGGGACAGGGGGTTTACGAGCAGTACTTC
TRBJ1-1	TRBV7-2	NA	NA	CASSLQSRGRGAFF	TGTGCCAGCAGCTTACAGAGCAGGGGTCGGGGAGCTTTCTTT
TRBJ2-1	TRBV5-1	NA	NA	CASSPASLAIQYNEQFF	TGCGCCAGCAGCCCGGCTAGCCTAGCCATACAATACAATGAGCAGTTCTTC
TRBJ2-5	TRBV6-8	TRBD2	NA	CASNGLAGGPETQYF	TGTGCCAGCAATGGGCTAGCGGGGGGGCCAGAGACCCAGTACTTC
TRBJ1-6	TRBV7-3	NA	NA	CASSLQGPDRSPLHF	TGTGCCAGCAGCTTACAGGGGCCAGATAGGTCACCCCTCCACTTT
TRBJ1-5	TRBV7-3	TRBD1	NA	CASSLTRGQGNQPQHF	TGTGCCAGCAGCTTAACAAGGGGGCAAGGCAATCAGCCCCAGCATTTT
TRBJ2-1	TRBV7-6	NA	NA	CASSLARSTEQFF	TGTGCCAGCAGCTTAGCGCGTAGCACGGAGCAGTTCTTC
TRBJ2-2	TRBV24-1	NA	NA	CATSDTASINTGELFF	TGTGCCACCAGTGATACGGCTAGCATAAACACCGGGGAGCTGTTTTTT
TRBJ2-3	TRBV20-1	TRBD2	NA	CSASISGTSGGETDTQYF	TGCAGTGCTAGTATTTCCGGGACTAGCGGGGGGGAGACAGATACGCAGTATTTT
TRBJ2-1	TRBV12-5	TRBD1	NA	CASGLVLGQGVYNEQFF	TGTGCTAGTGGTTTGGTACTAGGACAGGGTGTTTACAATGAGCAGTTCTTC
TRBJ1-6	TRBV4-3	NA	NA	CASSQGQGTSYNSPLHF	TGCGCCAGCAGCCAAGGCCAGGGGACATCCTATAATTCACCCCTCCACTTT
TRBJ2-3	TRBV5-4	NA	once	CASSLGGRLNTQYF	TGTGCCAGCAGCTTGGGGGGGCGGTTAAATACGCAGTATTTT
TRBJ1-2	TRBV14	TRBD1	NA	CASSPRTGGGYTF	TGTGCCAGCAGCCCTCGGACAGGCGGGGGCTACACCTTC
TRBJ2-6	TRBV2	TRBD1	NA	CASTGTGIPGANVLTF	TGTGCCAGCACCGGGACAGGAATCCCTGGGGCCAACGTCCTGACTTTC
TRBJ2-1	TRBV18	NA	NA	CASSPPQGFSYNEQFF	TGTGCCAGCTCACCACCTCAGGGGTTCTCCTACAATGAGCAGTTCTTC
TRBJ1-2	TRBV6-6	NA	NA	CASSYEGDYGYTF	TGTGCCAGCAGTTACGAGGGGGACTATGGCTACACCTTC
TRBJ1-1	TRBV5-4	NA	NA	CASSISIGAGTEAFF	TGTGCCAGCAGCATTTCAATAGGGGCCGGCACTGAAGCTTTCTTT
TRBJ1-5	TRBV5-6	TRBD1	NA	CASSWGTGGNQPQHF	TGTGCCAGCAGCTGGGGGACAGGGGGCAATCAGCCCCAGCATTTT
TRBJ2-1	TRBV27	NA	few	CASSSKGAKEQFF	TGTGCCAGCAGTAGCAAAGGGGCCAAGGAGCAGTTCTTC
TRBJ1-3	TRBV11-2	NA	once	CASSTGQRNTIYF	TGTGCCAGCAGCACCGGACAGAGAAACACCATATATTTT
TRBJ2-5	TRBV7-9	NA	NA	CASSLGSEETQYF	TGTGCCAGCAGCTTAGGAAGCGAAGAGACCCAGTACTTC
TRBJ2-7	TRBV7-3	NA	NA	CASSLSGLPSYEQYF	TGTGCCAGCAGCTTATCTGGGCTCCCTTCCTACGAGCAGTACTTC
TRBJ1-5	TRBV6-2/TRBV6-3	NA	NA	CASSYLGRSNQPQHF	TGTGCCAGCAGTTACTTAGGGAGGAGCAATCAGCCCCAGCATTTT
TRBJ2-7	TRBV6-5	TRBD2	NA	CASSYHSGGSYEQYF	TGTGCCAGCAGTTACCATAGCGGGGGCTCCTACGAGCAGTACTTC
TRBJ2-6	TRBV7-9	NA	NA	CASSMDSTTNVLTF	TGTGCCAGCAGCATGGACAGTACGACCAACGTCCTGACTTTC
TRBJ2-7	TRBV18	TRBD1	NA	CASSRGQAISSYEQYF	TGTGCCAGCTCAAGGGGACAGGCCATAAGCTCCTACGAGCAGTACTTC
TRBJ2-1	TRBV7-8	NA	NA	CASSFRGPTGVYNEQFF	TGTGCCAGCAGCTTTAGGGGCCCTACTGGAGTCTACAATGAGCAGTTCTTC
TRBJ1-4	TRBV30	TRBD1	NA	CATDRGLTNEKLFF	TGTGCCACTGACAGGGGTCTGACTAATGAAAAACTGTTTTTT
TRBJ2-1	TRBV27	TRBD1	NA	CASSSGTGLESYNEQFF	TGTGCCAGCAGTTCCGGGACAGGTCTTGAATCCTACAATGAGCAGTTCTTC
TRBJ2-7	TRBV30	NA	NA	CAWSVAGGRYEQYF	TGTGCCTGGAGTGTAGCCGGGGGAAGGTACGAGCAGTACTTC
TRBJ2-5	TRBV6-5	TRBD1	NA	CASRNYRGPGETQYF	TGTGCCAGCAGAAATTACAGGGGGCCCGGAGAGACCCAGTACTTC